Listed below are T cell receptor beta chains from one sample, sequenced in a study of blood T cell repertoires in COVID-19. Here immunoSEQ multiplex PCR was the method, and the copy in TCRdb shows in-frame clones only, minus some. The sample contains 180,000 or so clones, 80% to 90% of which appear only once. Sequenced material: peripheral blood. The origin of the receptors is a human donor with active or convalescent COVID-19. The donor label of this sample is uncertain. CDR3s include the opening cysteine and the closing phenylalanine or tryptophan. D genes are given only for firm matches. Clone size is shown for a subset of rows, as once, few, many or a class of expanded clone.

J gene | D gene | clone size | V gene | CDR3 DNA | CDR3 protein
TRBJ2-3 | NA | NA | TRBV9 | TGTGCCAGCAGCCGGTATATAGATACGCAGTATTTT | CASSRYIDTQYF
TRBJ2-7 | TRBD1 | NA | TRBV10-2 | TGCGCCAGCAGTGAAACGGGACAGGGGCGCTACGAGCAGTACTTC | CASSETGQGRYEQYF
TRBJ1-1 | NA | NA | TRBV5-4 | TGTGCCAGCAGCTGGAAACAGGGAAACACTGAAGCTTTCTTT | CASSWKQGNTEAFF
TRBJ1-5 | NA | once | TRBV10-3 | TGTGCCATCAGTAGGGAGAGTCAGCCCCAGCATTTT | CAISRESQPQHF
TRBJ2-6 | NA | NA | TRBV28 | TGTGCCAGCAGTTTTGTGGTTGGGAGCTCTGGGGCCAACGTCCTGACTTTC | CASSFVVGSSGANVLTF
TRBJ2-7 | NA | NA | TRBV19 | TGTGCCAGTAGTATAGCGGCGGATTCCTACGAGCAGTACTTC | CASSIAADSYEQYF
TRBJ2-5 | NA | NA | TRBV6-5 | TGTGCCAGCAAAGCGACCAACCAAGAGACCCAGTACTTC | CASKATNQETQYF
TRBJ1-1 | TRBD1 | NA | TRBV4-1 | TGCGCCAGCAGCCAAGAGTCACAGGGGGCGGGTGAAGCTTTCTTT | CASSQESQGAGEAFF
TRBJ1-2 | TRBD1 | NA | TRBV5-5 | TGTGCCAGCAGCCCGCAGGTTGGGACAGGGGGCGCGAGCGGCTACACCTTC | CASSPQVGTGGASGYTF
TRBJ2-1 | NA | NA | TRBV18 | TGTGCCACCGCAGTGGGGGGTAACAATGAGCAGTTCTTC | CATAVGGNNEQFF
TRBJ2-7 | TRBD2 | NA | TRBV6-6 | TGTGCCAGCAGTTATCTAGCGGGTTCCTACGAGCAGTACTTC | CASSYLAGSYEQYF
TRBJ1-6 | NA | NA | TRBV6-4 | TGTGCCAGCAGTCTAAGGGGCAGTCAGAATTCACCCCTCCACTTT | CASSLRGSQNSPLHF
TRBJ2-7 | TRBD2 | few | TRBV2 | TGTGCCAGCAGTAAAGGCGGGAGTGTTACCGGGGTGCAGTACTTC | CASSKGGSVTGVQYF
TRBJ1-2 | NA | NA | TRBV11-2 | TGTGCCAGCAGCACCAGGGGCGGCTACACCTTC | CASSTRGGYTF
TRBJ2-1 | NA | NA | TRBV28 | TGTGCCAGCAGGCGAGAGGTGGAGTTCTTC | CASRREVEFF
TRBJ1-5 | NA | NA | TRBV19 | TGTGCCAGTAGTATAAACAGGAACAATCAGCCCCAGCATTTT | CASSINRNNQPQHF
TRBJ1-3 | NA | NA | TRBV19 | TGTGCCAGTAGTATAGTCGGCGGCGGAAACACCATATATTTT | CASSIVGGGNTIYF
TRBJ2-5 | NA | NA | TRBV7-9 | TGTGCCAGCAGCCAAGGGGGTGAGACCCAGTACTTC | CASSQGGETQYF
TRBJ2-7 | TRBD2 | NA | TRBV7-2 | TGTGCCAGCAGCTTAGCGAGGGCGGGGGGTCCCTACGAGCAGTACTTC | CASSLARAGGPYEQYF
TRBJ2-7 | NA | NA | TRBV19 | TGTGCCAGTAGTCCAGGATTGGGCGGGACCTACGAGCAGTACTTC | CASSPGLGGTYEQYF
TRBJ2-2 | NA | NA | TRBV5-6 | TGTGCCAGCAGCTTTGAGAGAACGGGGGAGCTGTTTTTT | CASSFERTGELFF
TRBJ2-1 | NA | NA | TRBV4-2 | TGTGCCAGCAGCCTCCCGGGACAAACAACTGGCTCGCAGTTCTTC | CASSLPGQTTGSQFF
TRBJ2-5 | NA | NA | TRBV19 | TGTGCCAGTAGTATAAAACAGGGATTCCAAGAGACCCAGTACTTC | CASSIKQGFQETQYF
TRBJ1-4 | TRBD1 | NA | TRBV30 | TGTGCCTGGGAAGGGACAGTTCGGGAAAAACTGTTTTTT | CAWEGTVREKLFF
TRBJ2-5 | NA | NA | TRBV27 | TGTGCCAGCAGACTCACTAGTCAAGAGACCCAGTACTTC | CASRLTSQETQYF
TRBJ1-4 | NA | NA | TRBV5-1 | TGCGCCAGCAGCTTGCCCATGACAGGAGCAACTAATGAAAAACTGTTTTTT | CASSLPMTGATNEKLFF
TRBJ2-5 | NA | NA | TRBV5-1 | TGCGCCAGCAGCTTGGGGGGGCGCGGGGAGACCCAGTACTTC | CASSLGGRGETQYF
TRBJ1-4 | TRBD1 | NA | TRBV25-1 | TGTGCCAGCAGTGACAGGGGGAGTGGTGAAAAACTGTTTTTT | CASSDRGSGEKLFF
TRBJ1-3 | NA | NA | TRBV5-6 | TGTGCCAGCAGCTTGACAGGGGGAAACACCATATATTTT | CASSLTGGNTIYF
TRBJ1-2 | NA | NA | TRBV5-4 | TGTGCCAGCACTTGGCGAAGCGGGGCAACGGGTAACCCCGGCTACACCTTC | CASTWRSGATGNPGYTF
TRBJ1-5 | TRBD1 | many | TRBV9 | TGTGCCAGCAGCGTAGAGGGGACAGTAAATCAGCCCCAGCATTTT | CASSVEGTVNQPQHF
TRBJ2-1 | TRBD2 | once | TRBV5-6 | TGTGCCAGCAGCGGACAGACTAGCGGGGGCCACTACAATGAGCAGTTCTTC | CASSGQTSGGHYNEQFF
TRBJ1-1 | NA | NA | TRBV9 | TGTGCCAGCAGCGTCGACAGGTCTACAGCTGAAGCTTTCTTT | CASSVDRSTAEAFF
TRBJ2-3 | TRBD2 | NA | TRBV5-4 | TGTGCCAGCAGCTTGGGGCCCGCTGGGACTAGCGTAGATACGCAGTATTTT | CASSLGPAGTSVDTQYF
TRBJ2-6 | TRBD1 | NA | TRBV6-5 | TGTGCCGCGGAAGGACAGGCCAAGGCCAACGTCCTGACTTTC | CAAEGQAKANVLTF
TRBJ1-3 | NA | NA | TRBV6-5 | TGTGCCAGCAGTTACTCCGCGGGGGGAAACACCATATATTTT | CASSYSAGGNTIYF
TRBJ2-1 | TRBD2 | NA | TRBV9 | TGTGCCAGCAGCGTAGCCGGGGGGAAATACAATGAGCAGTTCTTC | CASSVAGGKYNEQFF
TRBJ1-1 | TRBD1 | NA | TRBV28 | TGTGCCAGCAGTTTAACAGGGGGCAGGGTCACTGAAGCTTTCTTT | CASSLTGGRVTEAFF
TRBJ2-1 | TRBD2 | NA | TRBV14 | TGTGCCAGCAGTCTAGCGGGGGGCCTCTACAATGAGCAGTTCTTC | CASSLAGGLYNEQFF
TRBJ2-7 | TRBD2 | NA | TRBV5-6 | TGTGCCAGCAGCTTGGGTCTAGCGGGGGGCTTTTACGAGCAGTACTTC | CASSLGLAGGFYEQYF
TRBJ2-1 | TRBD2 | NA | TRBV11-2 | TGTGCCAGCAGTCTTACTAGCGGCCATCTGGGTGAGCAGTTCTTC | CASSLTSGHLGEQFF
TRBJ2-3 | NA | NA | TRBV7-3 | TGTGCCAGCAGCCGCGGCGGGTCCACAGATACGCAGTATTTT | CASSRGGSTDTQYF
TRBJ2-4 | NA | NA | TRBV5-1 | TGCGCCAGCAGCTCCACGACTACAGTCCTGCTAGCCAAAAACATTCAGTACTTC | CASSSTTTVLLAKNIQYF
TRBJ1-2 | NA | NA | TRBV28 | TGTGCCAGCAGTTTAGTCGGGGGTGGCTATGGCTACACCTTC | CASSLVGGGYGYTF
TRBJ1-3 | NA | NA | TRBV6-5 | TGTGCCAGCAGTTACACCGGACCCACAGGGAACACCATATATTTT | CASSYTGPTGNTIYF
TRBJ1-3 | NA | NA | TRBV10-2 | TGCGCCAGCAGTGACAAGGGGGCTGGAAACACCATATATTTT | CASSDKGAGNTIYF
TRBJ2-7 | NA | few | TRBV9 | TGTGCCAGCAGCGTATCGGCGGGTGTCCACGAGCAGTACTTC | CASSVSAGVHEQYF
TRBJ1-2 | TRBD1 | NA | TRBV29-1 | TGCAGCGTCCTAGACAGGGGGCATTTTGGCTATGGCTACACCTTC | CSVLDRGHFGYGYTF
TRBJ2-7 | TRBD1 | few | TRBV5-1 | TGCGCCAGCAGACGGGACAGCTACGAGCAGTACTTC | CASRRDSYEQYF
TRBJ1-2 | NA | NA | TRBV5-1 | TGCGCCAGCAGCTTGGAGCCGGGACAACCCTATGGCTACACCTTC | CASSLEPGQPYGYTF
TRBJ2-7 | NA | NA | TRBV20-1 | TGCAGTGCTAGTTGGGGTAGCGGTCTTCAGCAGTACTTC | CSASWGSGLQQYF
TRBJ1-6 | NA | NA | TRBV7-9 | TGTGCCAGCAGCTCGGGACAAGGAAATTCACCCCTCCACTTT | CASSSGQGNSPLHF
TRBJ2-7 | NA | NA | TRBV14 | TGTGCCAGCGACCTTTTATTGGGAGAGAAGTACTTC | CASDLLLGEKYF
TRBJ1-5 | NA | NA | TRBV11-2 | TGTGCCAGCAGCTCTGGTTTGGACAGACATCAGCATTTT | CASSSGLDRHQHF
TRBJ2-2 | TRBD2 | NA | TRBV6-6 | TGTGCCAGCAGATCCATAGCGGGAGGGATCCCCGGGGAGCTGTTTTTT | CASRSIAGGIPGELFF